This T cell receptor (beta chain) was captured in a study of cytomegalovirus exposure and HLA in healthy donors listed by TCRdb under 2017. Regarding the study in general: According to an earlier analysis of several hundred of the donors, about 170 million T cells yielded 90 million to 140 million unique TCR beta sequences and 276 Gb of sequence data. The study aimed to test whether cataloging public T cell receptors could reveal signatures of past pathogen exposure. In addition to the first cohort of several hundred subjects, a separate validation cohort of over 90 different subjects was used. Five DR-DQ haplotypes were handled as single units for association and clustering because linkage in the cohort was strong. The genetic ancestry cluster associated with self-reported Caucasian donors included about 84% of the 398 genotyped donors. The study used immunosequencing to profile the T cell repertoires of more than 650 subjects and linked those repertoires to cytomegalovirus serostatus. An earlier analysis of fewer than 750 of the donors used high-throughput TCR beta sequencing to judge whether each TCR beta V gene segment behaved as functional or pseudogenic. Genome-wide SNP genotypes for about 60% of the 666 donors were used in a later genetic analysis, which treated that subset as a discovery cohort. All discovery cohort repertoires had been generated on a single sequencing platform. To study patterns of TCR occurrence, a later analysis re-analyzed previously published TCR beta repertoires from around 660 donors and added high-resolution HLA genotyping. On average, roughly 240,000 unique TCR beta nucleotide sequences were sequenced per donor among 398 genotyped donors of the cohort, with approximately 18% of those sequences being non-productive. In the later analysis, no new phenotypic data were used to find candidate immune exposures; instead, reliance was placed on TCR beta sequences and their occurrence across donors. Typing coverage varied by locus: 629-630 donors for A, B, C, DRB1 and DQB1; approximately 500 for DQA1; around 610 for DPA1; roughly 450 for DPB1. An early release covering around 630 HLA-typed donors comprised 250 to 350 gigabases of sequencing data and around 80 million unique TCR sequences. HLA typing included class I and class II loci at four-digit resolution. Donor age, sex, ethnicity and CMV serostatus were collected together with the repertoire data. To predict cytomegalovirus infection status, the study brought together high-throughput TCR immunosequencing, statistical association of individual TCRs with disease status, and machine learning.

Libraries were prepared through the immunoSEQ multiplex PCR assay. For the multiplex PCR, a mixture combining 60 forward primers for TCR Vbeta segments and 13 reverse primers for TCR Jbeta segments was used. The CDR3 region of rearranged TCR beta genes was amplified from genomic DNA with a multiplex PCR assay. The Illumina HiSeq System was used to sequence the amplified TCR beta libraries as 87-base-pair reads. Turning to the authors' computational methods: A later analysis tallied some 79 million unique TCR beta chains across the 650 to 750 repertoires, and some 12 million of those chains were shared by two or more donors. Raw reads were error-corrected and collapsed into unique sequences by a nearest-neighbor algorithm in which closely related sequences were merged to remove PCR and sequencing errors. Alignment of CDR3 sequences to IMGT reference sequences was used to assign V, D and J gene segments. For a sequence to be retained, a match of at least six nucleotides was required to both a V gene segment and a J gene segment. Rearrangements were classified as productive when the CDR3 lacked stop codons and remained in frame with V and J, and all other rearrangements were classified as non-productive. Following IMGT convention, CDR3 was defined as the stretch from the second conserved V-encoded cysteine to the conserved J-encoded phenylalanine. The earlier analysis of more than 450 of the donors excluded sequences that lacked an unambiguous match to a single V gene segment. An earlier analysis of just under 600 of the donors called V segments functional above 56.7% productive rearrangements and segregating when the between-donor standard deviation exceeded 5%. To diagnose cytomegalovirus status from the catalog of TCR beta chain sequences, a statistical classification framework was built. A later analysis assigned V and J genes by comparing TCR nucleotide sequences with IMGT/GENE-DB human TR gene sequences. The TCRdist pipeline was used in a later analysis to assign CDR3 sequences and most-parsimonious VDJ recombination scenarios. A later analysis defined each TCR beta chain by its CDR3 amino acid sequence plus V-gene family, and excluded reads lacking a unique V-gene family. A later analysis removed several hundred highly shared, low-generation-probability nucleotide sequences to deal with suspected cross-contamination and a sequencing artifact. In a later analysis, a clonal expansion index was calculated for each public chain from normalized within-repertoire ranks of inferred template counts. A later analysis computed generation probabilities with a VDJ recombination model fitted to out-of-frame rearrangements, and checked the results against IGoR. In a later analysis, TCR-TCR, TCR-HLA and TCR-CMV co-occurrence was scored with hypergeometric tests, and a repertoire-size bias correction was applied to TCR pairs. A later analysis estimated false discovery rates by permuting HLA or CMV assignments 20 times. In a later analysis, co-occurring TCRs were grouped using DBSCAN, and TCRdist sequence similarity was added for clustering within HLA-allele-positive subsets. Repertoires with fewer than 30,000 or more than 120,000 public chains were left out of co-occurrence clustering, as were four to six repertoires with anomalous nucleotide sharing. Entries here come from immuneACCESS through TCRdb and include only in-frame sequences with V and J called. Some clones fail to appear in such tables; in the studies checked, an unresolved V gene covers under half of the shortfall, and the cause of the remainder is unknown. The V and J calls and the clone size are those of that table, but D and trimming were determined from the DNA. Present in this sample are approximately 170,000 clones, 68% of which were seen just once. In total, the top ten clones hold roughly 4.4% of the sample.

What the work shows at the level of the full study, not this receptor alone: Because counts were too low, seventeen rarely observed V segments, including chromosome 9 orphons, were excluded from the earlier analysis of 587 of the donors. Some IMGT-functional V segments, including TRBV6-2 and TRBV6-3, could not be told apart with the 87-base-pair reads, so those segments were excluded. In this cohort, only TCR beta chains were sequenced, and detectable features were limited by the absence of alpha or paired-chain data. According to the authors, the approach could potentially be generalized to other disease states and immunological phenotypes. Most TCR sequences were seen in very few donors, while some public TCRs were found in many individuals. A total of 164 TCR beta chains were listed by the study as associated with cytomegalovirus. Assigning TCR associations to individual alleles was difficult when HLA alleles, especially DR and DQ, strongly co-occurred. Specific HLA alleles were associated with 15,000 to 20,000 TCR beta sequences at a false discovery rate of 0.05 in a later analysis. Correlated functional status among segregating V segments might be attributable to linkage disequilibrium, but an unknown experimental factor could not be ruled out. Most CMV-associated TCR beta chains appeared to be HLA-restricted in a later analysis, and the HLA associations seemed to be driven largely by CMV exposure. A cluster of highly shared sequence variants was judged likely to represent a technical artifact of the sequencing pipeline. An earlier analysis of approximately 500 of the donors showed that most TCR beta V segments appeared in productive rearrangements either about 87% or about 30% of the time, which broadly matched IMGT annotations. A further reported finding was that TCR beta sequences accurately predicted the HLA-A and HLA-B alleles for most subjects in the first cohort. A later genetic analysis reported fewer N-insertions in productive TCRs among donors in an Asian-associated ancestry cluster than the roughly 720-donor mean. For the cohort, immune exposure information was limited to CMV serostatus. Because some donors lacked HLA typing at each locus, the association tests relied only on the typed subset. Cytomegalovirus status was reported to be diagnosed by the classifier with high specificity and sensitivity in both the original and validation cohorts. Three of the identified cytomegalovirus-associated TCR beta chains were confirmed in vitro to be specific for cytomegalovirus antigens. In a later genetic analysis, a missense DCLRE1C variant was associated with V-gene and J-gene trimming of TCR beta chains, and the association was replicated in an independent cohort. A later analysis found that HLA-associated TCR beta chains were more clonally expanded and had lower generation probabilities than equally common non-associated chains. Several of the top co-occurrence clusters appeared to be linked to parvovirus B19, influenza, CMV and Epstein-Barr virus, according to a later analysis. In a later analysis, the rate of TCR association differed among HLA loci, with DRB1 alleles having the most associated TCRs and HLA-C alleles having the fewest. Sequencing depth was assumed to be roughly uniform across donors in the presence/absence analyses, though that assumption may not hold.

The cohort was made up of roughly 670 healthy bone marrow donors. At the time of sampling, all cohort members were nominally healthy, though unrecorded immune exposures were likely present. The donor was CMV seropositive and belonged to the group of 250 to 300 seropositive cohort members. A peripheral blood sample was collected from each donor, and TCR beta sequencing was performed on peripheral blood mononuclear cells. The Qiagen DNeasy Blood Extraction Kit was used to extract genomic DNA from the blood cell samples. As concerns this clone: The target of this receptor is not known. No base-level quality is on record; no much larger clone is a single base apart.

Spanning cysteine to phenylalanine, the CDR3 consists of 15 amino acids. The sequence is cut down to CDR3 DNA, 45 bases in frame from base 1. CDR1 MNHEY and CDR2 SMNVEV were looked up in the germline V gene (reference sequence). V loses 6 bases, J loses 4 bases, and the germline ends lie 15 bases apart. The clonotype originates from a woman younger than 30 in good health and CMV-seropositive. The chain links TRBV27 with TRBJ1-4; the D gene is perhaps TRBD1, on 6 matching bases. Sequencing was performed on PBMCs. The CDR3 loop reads CASRGTGSVNEKLFF. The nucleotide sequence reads TGTGCCAGCAGGGGAACAGGGTCTGTTAATGAAAAACTGTTTTTT.